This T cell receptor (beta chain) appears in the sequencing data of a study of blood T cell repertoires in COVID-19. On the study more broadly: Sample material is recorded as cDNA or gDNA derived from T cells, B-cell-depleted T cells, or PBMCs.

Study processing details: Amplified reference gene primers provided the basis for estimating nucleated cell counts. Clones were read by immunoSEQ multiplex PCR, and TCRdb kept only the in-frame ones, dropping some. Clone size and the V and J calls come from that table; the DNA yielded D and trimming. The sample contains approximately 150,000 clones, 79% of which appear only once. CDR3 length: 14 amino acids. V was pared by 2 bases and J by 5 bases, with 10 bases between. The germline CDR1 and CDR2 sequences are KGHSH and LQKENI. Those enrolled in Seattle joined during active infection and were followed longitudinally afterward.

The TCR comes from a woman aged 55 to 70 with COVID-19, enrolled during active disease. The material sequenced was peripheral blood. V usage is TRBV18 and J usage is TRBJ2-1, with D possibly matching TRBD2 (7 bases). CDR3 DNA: TGTGCCAGCTCACCAACAGGGAGGGACAATGAGCAGTTCTTC. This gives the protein CASSPTGRDNEQFF. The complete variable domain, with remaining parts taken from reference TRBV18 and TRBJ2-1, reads NAGVMQNPRHLVRRRGQEARLRCSPMKGHSHVYWYRQLPEEGLKFMVYLQKENIIDESGMPKERFSAEFPKEGPSILRIQQVVRGDSAAYFCASSPTGRDNEQFFGPGTRLTVL.